Included here is one T cell receptor (beta chain) sequence, with context. As yet, its antigen is unknown. The record originates from a study of cytomegalovirus exposure and HLA in healthy donors. It was with 60 Vbeta and 13 Jbeta primers that the PCR ran. Methods used by the authors: Around 11 million shared chains were among approximately 80 million unique TCR beta chains counted in a later analysis. Profiled with immunoSEQ multiplex PCR; TCRdb holds only in-frame clones, not every one. The DNA was the basis for D and trimming; V, J and clone size are from that table. Of about 110,000 clones listed, around three quarters are singletons. Study-wide results and caveats: The classifier reportedly diagnosed cytomegalovirus status with high sensitivity and specificity. In a later analysis, the majority of CMV-associated beta chains seemingly showed HLA restriction. In a later analysis, V- and J-gene trimming of beta chains associated with a DCLRE1C missense variant, replicated independently.

The V gene lost 1 base and the J gene lost 4 bases, with 10 bases spanning the gap. Per germline, CDR1 MNHNS and CDR2 SASEGT. The CDR3 spans 14 residues. Sequenced input: PBMCs. This clonotype was sampled from a male donor in good health and CMV-seronegative. The rearrangement joins TRBV6-1 to TRBJ1-2; tentative D call: TRBD1 (5 bases). The CDR3 DNA is TGTGCCAGCAGTGAAGGGTTGGGGGGCTATGGCTACACCTTC. Residues: CASSEGLGGYGYTF.